This T cell receptor (beta chain) was identified during a study of cytomegalovirus exposure and HLA in healthy donors (TCRdb year 2017). Turning to the overall study: A later analysis indicated that the roughly 130 validation repertoires were generated on the platform also employed for the 700 or so repertoires of the first cohort. The study aimed to test whether cataloging public T cell receptors could reveal signatures of past pathogen exposure. Besides the first cohort of approximately 670 subjects, a separate validation cohort made up of around 120 different subjects was used. High-throughput TCR immunosequencing, statistical association of individual TCRs with disease status, and machine learning were combined to predict cytomegalovirus infection status. Study-wide findings and limitations: The authors suggested that the approach could potentially be extended to other disease states and immunological phenotypes. Three of the identified cytomegalovirus-associated TCR beta chains were confirmed in vitro to be specific for cytomegalovirus antigens. The study gave a list of roughly 150 TCR beta chains associated with cytomegalovirus. Cytomegalovirus status was reported to be diagnosed by the classifier with high specificity and sensitivity in both the original and validation cohorts. A later analysis lacked HLA typing for the validation cohort, so it scored co-occurrence in that cohort across all 110 or so repertoires. Subsequent analysis determined that TCRs grouped into clusters in the first cohort also showed a tendency toward co-occurrence across the approximately 120 validation repertoires, and about 94% of cluster scores exceeded 0. While some public TCRs were present in many individuals, most TCR sequences turned up only very rarely across donors.

Library creation used the immunoSEQ multiplex PCR assay. For the original study's pipeline: To diagnose cytomegalovirus status from the catalog of TCR beta chain sequences, a statistical classification framework was built. Not all clones reach the TCRdb copy of this immuneACCESS table, which keeps in-frame sequences only. Checked studies attribute under half of the gap to unresolved V genes and leave the rest unexplained. V, J and clone size are those of that table, while D and trimming were read from the DNA. This sample comprises roughly 90,000 clones, 85% of them detected only once. In total, the top ten clones hold 20% to 25% of the sample. Donors formed part of the validation cohort, which comprised approximately 130 subjects and was distinct from the first cohort of 690 or so subjects. A remark on this clone: Its antigen specificity is not known. Base quality data are lacking; no much larger clone is found one base away.

From the cysteine up to the phenylalanine, the CDR3 has a length of 15 residues. The kept DNA is CDR3 alone, 45 bases in frame from the first base. From V the trimming removes 6 bases and from J it removes 3 bases, while the gene matches leave 7 bases of the junction unaccounted for. CDR1 and CDR2 (MDHEN, SYDVKM) derive from the germline V gene. Sequenced material: PBMCs. The clonotype comes from a man younger than 35 in good health and CMV-seropositive. The rearranged chain carries TRBV28 and TRBJ2-3; 9 bases in between match TRBD1. The DNA reads TGTGCCAGCAGGATAACAGGGGGCGAGACAGATACGCAGTATTTT. Its protein product is CASRITGGETDTQYF. With the rest looked up from the reference TRBV28 and TRBJ2-3 genes rather than sequenced, the full variable domain is DVKVTQSSRYLVKRTGEKVFLECVQDMDHENMFWYRQDPGLGLRLIYFSYDVKMKEKGDIPEGYSVSREKKERFSLILESASTNQTSMYLCASRITGGETDTQYFGPGTRLTVL.